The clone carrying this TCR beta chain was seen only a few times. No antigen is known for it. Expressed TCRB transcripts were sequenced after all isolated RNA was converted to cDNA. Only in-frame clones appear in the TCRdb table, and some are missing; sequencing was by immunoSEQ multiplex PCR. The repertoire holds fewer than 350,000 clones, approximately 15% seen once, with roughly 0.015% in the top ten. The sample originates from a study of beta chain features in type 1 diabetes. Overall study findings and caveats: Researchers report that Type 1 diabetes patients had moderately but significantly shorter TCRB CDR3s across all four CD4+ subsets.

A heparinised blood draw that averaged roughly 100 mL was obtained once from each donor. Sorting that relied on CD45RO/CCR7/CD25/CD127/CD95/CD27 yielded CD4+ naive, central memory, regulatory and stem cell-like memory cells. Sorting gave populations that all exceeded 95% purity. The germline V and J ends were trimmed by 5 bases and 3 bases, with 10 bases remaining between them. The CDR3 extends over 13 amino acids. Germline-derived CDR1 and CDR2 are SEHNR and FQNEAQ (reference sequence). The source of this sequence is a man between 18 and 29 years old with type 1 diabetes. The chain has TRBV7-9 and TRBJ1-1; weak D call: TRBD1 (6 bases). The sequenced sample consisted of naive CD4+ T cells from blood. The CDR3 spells CASSATGYTEAFF. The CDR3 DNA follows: TGTGCCAGCAGCGCAACAGGGTACACTGAAGCTTTCTTT. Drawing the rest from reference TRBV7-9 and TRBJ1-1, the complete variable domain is DTGVSQNPRHKITKRGQNVTFRCDPISEHNRLYWYRQTLGQGPEFLTYFQNEAQLEKSRLLSDRFSAERPKGSFSTLEIQRTEQGDSAMYLCASSATGYTEAFFGQGTRLTVV.